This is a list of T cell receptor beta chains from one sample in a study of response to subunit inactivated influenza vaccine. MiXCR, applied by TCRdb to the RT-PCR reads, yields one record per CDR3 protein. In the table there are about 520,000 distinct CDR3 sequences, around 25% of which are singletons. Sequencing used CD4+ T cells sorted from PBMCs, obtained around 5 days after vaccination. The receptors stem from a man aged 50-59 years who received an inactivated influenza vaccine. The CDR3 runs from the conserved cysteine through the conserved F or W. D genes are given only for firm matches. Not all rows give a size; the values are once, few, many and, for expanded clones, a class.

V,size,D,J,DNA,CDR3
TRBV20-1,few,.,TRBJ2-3,TGCAGCTATATCGGGGGTGCCACAGATACGCAGTATTTT,CSYIGGATDTQYF
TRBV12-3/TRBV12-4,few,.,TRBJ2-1,TGTGCCAGTGGCGGGACCCCAAATGAGCAGTTCTTC,CASGGTPNEQFF
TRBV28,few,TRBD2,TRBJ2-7,TGTGCCAGCAGCCCAAGTCGGTTAGCGGGTCGCATCGAGCAGTACTTC,CASSPSRLAGRIEQYF
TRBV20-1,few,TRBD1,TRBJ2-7,TGCAGTGCCCTATATACCGACAGGGCCGGCGAGCAGTACTTC,CSALYTDRAGEQYF
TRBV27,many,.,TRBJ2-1,TGTGCCAGCAGCCTAGGCCCCAATGAGCAGTTCTTC,CASSLGPNEQFF
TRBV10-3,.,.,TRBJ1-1,TGTGCCATCAGTGCCCAGAAGTTTCAGACTGAAGCTTTCTTT,CAISAQKFQTEAFF
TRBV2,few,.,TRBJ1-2,TGTGCCAGCAGTGAAGTGGGGGGGTATGGCTACACCTTC,CASSEVGGYGYTF
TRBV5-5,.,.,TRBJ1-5,TGTGCCAGCTGCGGCTCTAAGCCCCAGCATTTT,CASCGSKPQHF
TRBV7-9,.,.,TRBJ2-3,TGTGCCAGCAGCTTAAACCGGGGTTGGGATACGCAGTATTTT,CASSLNRGWDTQYF
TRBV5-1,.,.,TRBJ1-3,TGCGCCAGCAGCCCAGGAACCGGGAACTCTGGAAACACCATATATTTT,CASSPGTGNSGNTIYF
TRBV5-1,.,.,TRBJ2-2,TGCGCCAGCAGCTTGTACGGGACGGCCACCGGGGAGCTGTTTTTT,CASSLYGTATGELFF
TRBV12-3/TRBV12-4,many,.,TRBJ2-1,TGTGCCAGCAGTCCCGGGACATCCCTGTTGGATGAGCAGTTCTTC,CASSPGTSLLDEQFF
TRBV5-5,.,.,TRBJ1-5,TGTGCCAGCAGCCTGCAGGGGAATGGCAATCAGCCCCAGCATTTT,CASSLQGNGNQPQHF
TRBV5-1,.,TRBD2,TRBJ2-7,TGCGCCAGCAGCTTGGCCGGGACTAGCGGGAGGACCCTCTACGAGCAGTACTTC,CASSLAGTSGRTLYEQYF
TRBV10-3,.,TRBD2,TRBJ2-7,TGTGCCATCAGTGAGGGACTAGCGGGGGTGAACTCCTACGAGCAGTACTTC,CAISEGLAGVNSYEQYF
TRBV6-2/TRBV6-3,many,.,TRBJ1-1,TGTGCCAGCAGAGACACAGGGAACACTGAAGCTTTCTTT,CASRDTGNTEAFF
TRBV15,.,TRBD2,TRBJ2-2,TGTGCCACCAGCAGACCTGGACTAGCGGGGAACAAGAACACCGGGGAGCTGTTTTTT,CATSRPGLAGNKNTGELFF
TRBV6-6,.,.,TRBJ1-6,TGTGCCAGCAGTTCGGACAGCCAGGGGCCCCTCCACTTT,CASSSDSQGPLHF
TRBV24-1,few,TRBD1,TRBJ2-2,TGTGCCACCAGTGATTTGCGCCAGGGGGCCAGGACCGGGGAGCTGTTTTTT,CATSDLRQGARTGELFF
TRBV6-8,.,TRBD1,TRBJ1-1,TGTGCCAGCGGACAGGGTGTGAGGATGAACACTGAAGCTTTCTTT,CASGQGVRMNTEAFF
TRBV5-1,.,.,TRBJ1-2,TGCGCCAGCAGCTCGTCCGGGACACTAGAATATGGCTACACCTTC,CASSSSGTLEYGYTF
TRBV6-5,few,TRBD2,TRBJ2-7,TGTGCCAGCAGTTACTCTAGCGGGAGAGGGTACGAGCAGTACTTC,CASSYSSGRGYEQYF
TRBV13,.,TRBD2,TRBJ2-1,TGTGCCAGCAGCTGGGAGGGACTGCTAGCTGGAAATGAGCAGTTCTTC,CASSWEGLLAGNEQFF
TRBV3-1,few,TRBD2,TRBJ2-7,TGTGCCAGCAGCCCCCGGACTAGCGGGAGGTTCTACGAGCAGTACTTC,CASSPRTSGRFYEQYF
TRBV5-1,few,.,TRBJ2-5,TGCGCCAGCAGCCCGCGACCCCCGGGACGATTACAAGAGACCCAGTACTTC,CASSPRPPGRLQETQYF
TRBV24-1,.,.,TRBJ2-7,TGTGCCACCAGTGATTCGGACCAGGTCGTGGGGCAGTACTTC,CATSDSDQVVGQYF
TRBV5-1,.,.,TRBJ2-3,TGCGCCAGCAGCTTGCATCAGGGGCCTAGCACAGATACGCAGTATTTT,CASSLHQGPSTDTQYF
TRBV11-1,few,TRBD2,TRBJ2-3,TGTGCCAGCAGCTCAAAGGTTCGACTAGCGGGGGTTCAGGGTACGCAGTATTTT,CASSSKVRLAGVQGTQYF
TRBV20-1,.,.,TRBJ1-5,TGCAGTGCAGCAGGGGATAGCAATCAGCCCCAGCATTTT,CSAAGDSNQPQHF
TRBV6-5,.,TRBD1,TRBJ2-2,TGTGCCAGCAGTTTCCCGGACAGGACCGCCGGGGAGCTGTTTTTT,CASSFPDRTAGELFF
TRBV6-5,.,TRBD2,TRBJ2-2,TGTGCCAGCAGTTATTCCGGACTAGCGGGTACAACCGGGGAGCTGTTTTTT,CASSYSGLAGTTGELFF
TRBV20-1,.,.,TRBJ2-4,TGCTGTGCTAGAGCGAGGGATCCTGGGGTGACCAAAAACATTCAGTACTTC,CCARARDPGVTKNIQYF
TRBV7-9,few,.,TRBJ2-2,TGTGCCAGCAGCGGGGGACTTAATGGACTTACCGGGGAGCTGTTTTTT,CASSGGLNGLTGELFF
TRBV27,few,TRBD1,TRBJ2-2,TGTGCCAGCAGTAGACAGGGGATTTCTTCCGGGGAGCTGTTTTTT,CASSRQGISSGELFF
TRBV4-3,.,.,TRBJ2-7,TGCGCCAGCAGCCAAGGGCCCGGGAGCCCCTACGAGCAGTACTTC,CASSQGPGSPYEQYF
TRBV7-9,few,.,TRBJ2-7,TGTGCCAGCAGCTTCGCCGCAGGTCAGAGCTCCTACGAGCAGTACTTC,CASSFAAGQSSYEQYF
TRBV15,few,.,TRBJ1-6,TGTGCCACCAGAGGTGACGGGGAGTCACCCCTCCACTTT,CATRGDGESPLHF
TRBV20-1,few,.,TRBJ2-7,TGCAGTGCCAGAGGGACGGGGGCTCCCTACGAGCAGTACTTC,CSARGTGAPYEQYF
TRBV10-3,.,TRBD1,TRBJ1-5,TGTGCCATCAGTGAGTCCCTAGGGACAGGGTCGCAGCCCCAGCATTTT,CAISESLGTGSQPQHF
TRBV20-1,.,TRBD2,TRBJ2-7,TGCAGTGCTAGTAGGACTAGTTCATCCGAGCAGTACTTC,CSASRTSSSEQYF
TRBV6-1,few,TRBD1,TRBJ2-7,TGTGCCAGCAGTGAAGACAGGGGTTACTACGAGCAGTACTTC,CASSEDRGYYEQYF
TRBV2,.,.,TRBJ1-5,TGTGCCAGCAGAAACGAGGGGTTGGGCAATCAGCCCCAGCATTTT,CASRNEGLGNQPQHF
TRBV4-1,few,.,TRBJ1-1,TGCGCCAGCAGCGAACGGACGGCCGTCAACACTGAAGCTTTCTTT,CASSERTAVNTEAFF
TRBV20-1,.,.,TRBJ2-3,TGCAGTGCTAGAGATTACAGGAAAGATACGCAGTATTTT,CSARDYRKDTQYF
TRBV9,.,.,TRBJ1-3,TGTGCCAGCAGCGTAGGCAGGGTTGGAGGAAACACCATATATTTT,CASSVGRVGGNTIYF
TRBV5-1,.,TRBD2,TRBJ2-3,TGCGCCAGCAGCACCGGGACTAGCGGGGGCCTCACAGATACGCAGTATTTT,CASSTGTSGGLTDTQYF
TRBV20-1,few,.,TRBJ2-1,TGCAGTGCTAAAACCGGGACTCGGAGCTCCTACAATGAGCAGTTCTTC,CSAKTGTRSSYNEQFF
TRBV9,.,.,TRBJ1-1,TGTGCCAGCAGCCGGGACGCTCGTGGGGACACTGAAGCTTTCTTT,CASSRDARGDTEAFF
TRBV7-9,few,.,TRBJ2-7,TGTGCCAGCAGCTTAGGTGGTGTGCCATACGAGCAGTACTTC,CASSLGGVPYEQYF
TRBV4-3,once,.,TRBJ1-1,TGCGCCAGCAGCCAAGATACCCGGGCTGAAGCTTTCTTT,CASSQDTRAEAFF
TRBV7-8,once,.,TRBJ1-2,TGTGCCAGCAGCTTATTCGTGGGCGACTCGAACTATGGCTACACCTTC,CASSLFVGDSNYGYTF
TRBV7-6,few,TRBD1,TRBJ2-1,TGTGCCAGCAGTCAAAACAGGGGGCTATACAATGAGCAGTTCTTC,CASSQNRGLYNEQFF
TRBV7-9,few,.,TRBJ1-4,TGTGCCAGCAGCTCCCCGGTTGAGGGACGGGAAAAACTGTTTTTT,CASSSPVEGREKLFF
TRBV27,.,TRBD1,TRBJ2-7,TGTGCCAGCAGTGCCCCGGGACAGGGGTATTACGAACAGTACTTC,CASSAPGQGYYEQYF
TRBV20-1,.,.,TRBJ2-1,TGCAGTGCTAGAGCCGGGGCCTACAATGAGCAGTTCTTC,CSARAGAYNEQFF